This passage covers 5 T cell receptor beta chains from one sample sequenced in a study of blood T cell repertoires in COVID-19. The table came from immunoSEQ multiplex PCR; TCRdb's copy has only in-frame clones and leaves some out. The data show 200,000 or so clones, approximately 81% seen once. The sequencing sample was made of peripheral blood. The receptors here all came from a woman aged 80 or over with COVID-19, enrolled during active disease.

The gene calls are TRBV28 and TRBJ2-2; 9 nucleotides match TRBD1. V was pared by 1 base and J by 3 bases, with 6 bases of the junction left unmatched. The CDR3 has 17 amino acids. Germline values: CDR1 MDHEN, CDR2 SYDVKM. The DNA for the CDR3 is TGTGCCAGCAGTTTATTACTTGGACAGGGGTACACCGGGGAGCTGTTTTTT. Translating it yields CASSLLLGQGYTGELFF.

About this clone itself: A junction end diverges from the germline sequence, so it may reflect a read error. This chain connects TRBV14 to TRBJ1-2, with 7 bases fitting TRBD1. Germline CDR1 and CDR2: SGHDN and FVKESK. This CDR3 is built from 13 residues. CDR3 sequence: CASSQDLRTGPNF. CDR3 bases: TGTGCCAGCAGCCAAGATCTTCGGACAGGTCCAAACTTC.

The gene calls are TRBV5-6 and TRBJ2-3; 8 positions match TRBD2. Germline-derived CDR1 and CDR2 are SGHDT and YYEEEE. The CDR3 extends over 16 amino acids. V lost 1 base to trimming and J lost 0 bases; unmatched junction nucleotides: 4. The CDR3 region is CASSLLRGASTDTQYF. CDR3 in DNA: TGTGCCAGCAGCTTGCTGCGGGGGGCTAGCACAGATACGCAGTATTTT.

This clone was found a few times. The chain recombines TRBV19 with TRBJ1-2, with 9 bases matching TRBD1. The CDR3 has 13 residues. CDR1 LNHDA and CDR2 SQIVND come from the germline V gene (reference sequence). V was clipped by 7 bases and J by 5 bases; unmatched bases: 5. CDR3 sequence: CASTRDREYGYTF. The DNA of the CDR3 is TGTGCCAGTACCCGGGACAGGGAGTATGGCTACACCTTC.

This clone was recorded once. V and J are TRBV7-8 and TRBJ1-2; TRBD1 agrees at 7 bases. In germline, CDR1 is SGHVS, CDR2 FQNEAQ. V lost 3 bases to trimming and J lost 7 bases; unmatched junction nucleotides: 2. The CDR3 totals 12 residues. CDR3 DNA: TGTGCCAGCAGCTTCCACAGGGGTGGCTACACCTTC. Its translation is CASSFHRGGYTF.